The rows below give T cell receptor beta chains drawn from one sample of a study of T cell changes during pregnancy in multiple sclerosis. The data were produced by immunoSEQ multiplex PCR, yet TCRdb's version contains in-frame clones alone and is incomplete. The table records about 36,000 clones, 92% of them present only once. The input for sequencing was CD4+ T cells from peripheral blood mononuclear cells, taken after pregnancy. These receptors were obtained from a female donor with multiple sclerosis, enrolled in a pregnancy study. Each CDR3 is given with its conserved first and last residue. D genes are given only for firm matches. Clone size is stated in some rows and not others, as once, few, many or a class when expanded.

clone size: .
J gene: TRBJ2-7
D gene: TRBD1
V gene: TRBV2
CDR3 DNA: TGTGCCAGCAGTGAAAGGGGACAGGGGTTCTACGAGCAGTACTTC
CDR3 protein: CASSERGQGFYEQYF

clone size: once
J gene: TRBJ2-1
D gene: .
V gene: TRBV4-2
CDR3 DNA: TGTGCCAGCAGCCAAGATCTGAACAGCTACAATGAGCAGTTCTTC
CDR3 protein: CASSQDLNSYNEQFF

clone size: few
J gene: TRBJ2-2
D gene: .
V gene: TRBV11-3
CDR3 DNA: TGTGCCAGCAGCTTAGTCCGGACCGGGGAGCTGTTTTTT
CDR3 protein: CASSLVRTGELFF

clone size: few
J gene: TRBJ2-5
D gene: TRBD2
V gene: TRBV18
CDR3 DNA: TGTGCCAGCTCTCAGGGACTAGCGGGAGGCCGCGATCAAGAGACCCAGTACTTC
CDR3 protein: CASSQGLAGGRDQETQYF

clone size: .
J gene: TRBJ2-4
D gene: .
V gene: TRBV19
CDR3 DNA: TGTGCCAGTAGTATAGGGGCCGGGGGAAACATTCAGTACTTC
CDR3 protein: CASSIGAGGNIQYF

clone size: .
J gene: TRBJ2-3
D gene: TRBD1
V gene: TRBV2
CDR3 DNA: TGTGCCAGCAGTCCGGACAGGGGGCGCACAGATACGCAGTATTTT
CDR3 protein: CASSPDRGRTDTQYF

clone size: once
J gene: TRBJ1-5
D gene: .
V gene: TRBV2
CDR3 DNA: TGTGCCAGCAAGGAGCTGGGGCGAGGCAATCAGCCCCAGCATTTT
CDR3 protein: CASKELGRGNQPQHF

clone size: .
J gene: TRBJ2-7
D gene: .
V gene: TRBV19
CDR3 DNA: TGTGCCAGTAGTATAGCCGGGACAAAATACGAGCAGTACTTC
CDR3 protein: CASSIAGTKYEQYF

clone size: .
J gene: TRBJ2-6
D gene: TRBD1
V gene: TRBV4-1
CDR3 DNA: TGCGCCAGCAGCCTCGGCGGCAGGGGGCGGGGGGCCAACGTCCTGACTTTC
CDR3 protein: CASSLGGRGRGANVLTF

clone size: .
J gene: TRBJ2-1
D gene: .
V gene: TRBV29-1
CDR3 DNA: TGCAGCGTTTACCGACTAGACTCCTACAATGAGCAGTTCTTC
CDR3 protein: CSVYRLDSYNEQFF

clone size: .
J gene: TRBJ1-2
D gene: .
V gene: TRBV5-4
CDR3 DNA: TGTGCCAGCAGCCGGACAATAGAGATTAACTATGGCTACACCTTC
CDR3 protein: CASSRTIEINYGYTF

clone size: .
J gene: TRBJ2-5
D gene: TRBD1
V gene: TRBV10-3
CDR3 DNA: TGTGCCATCAGTGAGCTTAGGGGGCTAGAGACCCAGTACTTC
CDR3 protein: CAISELRGLETQYF

clone size: .
J gene: TRBJ2-1
D gene: .
V gene: TRBV27
CDR3 DNA: TGTGCCAGCAGTTTATCTGGGCTTCTAACCTACAATGAGCAGTTCTTC
CDR3 protein: CASSLSGLLTYNEQFF

clone size: .
J gene: TRBJ1-1
D gene: TRBD1
V gene: TRBV5-1
CDR3 DNA: TGCGCCAGCAGCTTACAGGGGGTTGACACTGAAGCTTTCTTT
CDR3 protein: CASSLQGVDTEAFF

clone size: once
J gene: TRBJ1-2
D gene: .
V gene: TRBV9
CDR3 DNA: TGTGCCAGCAGCCAGCAGCGGCAGGACTATGGCTACACCTTC
CDR3 protein: CASSQQRQDYGYTF

clone size: .
J gene: TRBJ2-1
D gene: .
V gene: TRBV14
CDR3 DNA: TGTGCCAGCAGCCAAGTAACAGGGTTTTACAATGAGCAGTTCTTC
CDR3 protein: CASSQVTGFYNEQFF

clone size: .
J gene: TRBJ1-6
D gene: .
V gene: TRBV27
CDR3 DNA: TGTGCCAGCAGTTCAATCTCCACAGGCGAGAATTCACCCCTCCACTTT
CDR3 protein: CASSSISTGENSPLHF

clone size: .
J gene: TRBJ2-2
D gene: .
V gene: TRBV5-1
CDR3 DNA: TGCGCCAGCACCGGCAGCGTCGGCGCCGGGGAGCTGTTTTTT
CDR3 protein: CASTGSVGAGELFF

clone size: .
J gene: TRBJ2-3
D gene: .
V gene: TRBV7-8
CDR3 DNA: TGTGCCAGCAGCACTTGGACAGCCCCCTGGACGCAGTATTTT
CDR3 protein: CASSTWTAPWTQYF

clone size: .
J gene: TRBJ2-5
D gene: .
V gene: TRBV9
CDR3 DNA: TGTGCCAGCAGCTGGGACATCGGGAAAGAGACCCAGTACTTC
CDR3 protein: CASSWDIGKETQYF

clone size: .
J gene: TRBJ2-1
D gene: TRBD1
V gene: TRBV28
CDR3 DNA: TGTGCCAGCAGTTTTGGGACAGGGACCCTTGGTGAGCAGTTCTTC
CDR3 protein: CASSFGTGTLGEQFF

clone size: .
J gene: TRBJ2-2
D gene: TRBD1
V gene: TRBV7-2
CDR3 DNA: TGTGCCAGCAGCTTCGACAGGGTTGGGACCGGGGAGCTGTTTTTT
CDR3 protein: CASSFDRVGTGELFF

clone size: .
J gene: TRBJ2-3
D gene: .
V gene: TRBV4-1
CDR3 DNA: TGCGCCAGCAGCCCCCGGGTCGGGGGGCGGGGCACAGATACGCAGTATTTT
CDR3 protein: CASSPRVGGRGTDTQYF

clone size: .
J gene: TRBJ1-3
D gene: .
V gene: TRBV4-3
CDR3 DNA: TGCGCCAGCAGCCAAGTTGGGGGCCGCTCTGGAAACACCATATATTTT
CDR3 protein: CASSQVGGRSGNTIYF

clone size: .
J gene: TRBJ2-7
D gene: TRBD2
V gene: TRBV29-1
CDR3 DNA: TGCAGCGCCGGGGGGACGTACGAGCAGTACTTC
CDR3 protein: CSAGGTYEQYF

clone size: .
J gene: TRBJ2-1
D gene: .
V gene: TRBV7-9
CDR3 DNA: TGTGCCAGCAGCTTAGTAAGCCACCTACCGGAGCAGTTCTTC
CDR3 protein: CASSLVSHLPEQFF

clone size: .
J gene: TRBJ1-5
D gene: TRBD1
V gene: TRBV19
CDR3 DNA: TGTGCCAGTAGCCCGGGACAGGTTAGCAATCAGCCCCAGCATTTT
CDR3 protein: CASSPGQVSNQPQHF

clone size: .
J gene: TRBJ2-1
D gene: TRBD2
V gene: TRBV28
CDR3 DNA: TGTGCCAGCAGTTTATCAGCGGGAGGAGTCAATGAGCAGTTCTTC
CDR3 protein: CASSLSAGGVNEQFF

clone size: .
J gene: TRBJ2-5
D gene: .
V gene: TRBV27
CDR3 DNA: TGTGCCAGCAGTTTAGCCCGCGACCAAGAGACCCAGTACTTC
CDR3 protein: CASSLARDQETQYF

clone size: .
J gene: TRBJ1-1
D gene: TRBD1
V gene: TRBV28
CDR3 DNA: TGTGCCAGCAGTCCCTTCAGGGGGAGGAACACTGAAGCTTTCTTT
CDR3 protein: CASSPFRGRNTEAFF

clone size: .
J gene: TRBJ2-2
D gene: TRBD1
V gene: TRBV19
CDR3 DNA: TGTGCCAGTAGTTCCGGGACAGGACGCTTGAGAGGGGAGCTGTTTTTT
CDR3 protein: CASSSGTGRLRGELFF

clone size: .
J gene: TRBJ2-3
D gene: .
V gene: TRBV6-4
CDR3 DNA: TGTGCCAGCAGTGACCCTTATAGCGATACGCAGTATTTT
CDR3 protein: CASSDPYSDTQYF

clone size: .
J gene: TRBJ1-3
D gene: .
V gene: TRBV5-1
CDR3 DNA: TGCGCCAGCAGCTCGGACAGCAGCTCTGGAAACACCATATATTTT
CDR3 protein: CASSSDSSSGNTIYF

clone size: .
J gene: TRBJ1-1
D gene: .
V gene: TRBV7-2
CDR3 DNA: TGTGCCAGCAGCCGCGGGGGCACTGAAGCTTTCTTT
CDR3 protein: CASSRGGTEAFF

clone size: .
J gene: TRBJ2-7
D gene: TRBD2
V gene: TRBV5-1
CDR3 DNA: TGCGCCAGCAGCTCCCGACTAGCGGCCACCCTTGACGAGCAGTACTTC
CDR3 protein: CASSSRLAATLDEQYF

clone size: .
J gene: TRBJ1-1
D gene: .
V gene: TRBV5-4
CDR3 DNA: TGTGCCAGCAGCTTGAACTCGTACGACACTGAAGCTTTCTTT
CDR3 protein: CASSLNSYDTEAFF